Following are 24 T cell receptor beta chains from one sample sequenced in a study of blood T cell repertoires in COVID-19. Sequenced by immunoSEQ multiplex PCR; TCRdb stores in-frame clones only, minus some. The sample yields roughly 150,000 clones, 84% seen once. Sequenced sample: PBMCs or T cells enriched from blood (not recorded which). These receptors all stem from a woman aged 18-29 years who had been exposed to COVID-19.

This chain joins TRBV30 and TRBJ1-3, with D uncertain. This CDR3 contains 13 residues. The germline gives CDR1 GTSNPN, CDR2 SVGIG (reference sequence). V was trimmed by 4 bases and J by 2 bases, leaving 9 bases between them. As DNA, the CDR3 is TGTGCCTGGATAAATCCTCCTGGAAACACCATATATTTT. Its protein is CAWINPPGNTIYF. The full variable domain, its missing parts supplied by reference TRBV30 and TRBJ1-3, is SQTIHQWPATLVQPVGSPLSLECTVEGTSNPNLYWYRQAAGRGLQLLFYSVGIGQISSEVPQNLSASRPQDRQFILSSKKLLLSDSGFYLCAWINPPGNTIYFGEGSWLTVV.

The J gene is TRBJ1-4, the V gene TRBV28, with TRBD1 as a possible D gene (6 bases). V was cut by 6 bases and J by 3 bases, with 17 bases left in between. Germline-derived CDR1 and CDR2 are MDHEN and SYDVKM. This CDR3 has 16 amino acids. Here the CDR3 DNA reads TGTGCCAGCAGGTCCAACTACGGACAGCCTAATGAAAAACTGTTTTTT. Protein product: CASRSNYGQPNEKLFF.

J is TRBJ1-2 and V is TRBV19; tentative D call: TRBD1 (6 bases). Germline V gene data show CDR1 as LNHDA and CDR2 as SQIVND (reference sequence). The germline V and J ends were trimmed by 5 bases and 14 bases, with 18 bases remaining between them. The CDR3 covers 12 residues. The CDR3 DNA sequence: TGTGCCAGTAGTGCCTCAGGGGCCGCCCAGACCTTC. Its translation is CASSASGAAQTF. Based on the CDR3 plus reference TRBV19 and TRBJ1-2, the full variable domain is DGGITQSPKYLFRKEGQNVTLSCEQNLNHDAMYWYRQDPGQGLRLIYYSQIVNDFQKGDIAEGYSVSREKKESFPLTVTSAQKNPTAFYLCASSASGAAQTFGSGTRLTVV.

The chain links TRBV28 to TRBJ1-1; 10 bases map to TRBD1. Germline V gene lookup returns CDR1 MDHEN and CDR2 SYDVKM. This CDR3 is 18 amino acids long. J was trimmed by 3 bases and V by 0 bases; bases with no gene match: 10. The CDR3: CASSLWNSQGTGDTEAFF. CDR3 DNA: TGTGCCAGCAGTTTATGGAACTCCCAAGGGACAGGGGACACTGAAGCTTTCTTT.

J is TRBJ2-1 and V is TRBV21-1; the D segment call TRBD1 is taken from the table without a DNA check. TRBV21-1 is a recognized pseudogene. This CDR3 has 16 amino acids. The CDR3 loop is CASSNLDRETVNEQFF. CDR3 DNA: TGTGCCAGCAGCAATCTGGACAGGGAAACGGTCAATGAGCAGTTCTTC.

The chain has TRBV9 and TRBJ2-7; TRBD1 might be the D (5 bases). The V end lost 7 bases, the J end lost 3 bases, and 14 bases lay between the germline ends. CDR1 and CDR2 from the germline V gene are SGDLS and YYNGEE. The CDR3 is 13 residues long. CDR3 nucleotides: TGTGCCAGCGCCGCTGGGCAGGGCTACGAGCAGTACTTC. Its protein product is CASAAGQGYEQYF.

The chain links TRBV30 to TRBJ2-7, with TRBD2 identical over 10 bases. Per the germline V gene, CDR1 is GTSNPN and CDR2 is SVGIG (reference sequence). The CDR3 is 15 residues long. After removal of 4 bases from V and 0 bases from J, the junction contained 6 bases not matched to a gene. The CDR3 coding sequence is TGTGCCTGGACGGGGGCTAGCGGGAGCTCCTACGAGCAGTACTTC. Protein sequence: CAWTGASGSSYEQYF.

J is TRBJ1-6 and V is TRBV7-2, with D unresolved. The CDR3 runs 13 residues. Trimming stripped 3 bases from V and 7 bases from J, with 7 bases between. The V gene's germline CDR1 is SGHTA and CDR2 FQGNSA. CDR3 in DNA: TGTGCCAGCAGCTTCACAGAGAATTCACCCCTCCACTTT. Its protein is CASSFTENSPLHF.

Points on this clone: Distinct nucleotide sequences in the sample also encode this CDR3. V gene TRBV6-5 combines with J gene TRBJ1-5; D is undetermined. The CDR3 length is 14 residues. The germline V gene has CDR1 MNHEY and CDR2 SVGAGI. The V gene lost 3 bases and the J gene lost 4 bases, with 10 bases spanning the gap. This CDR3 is CASSYRGINQPQHF. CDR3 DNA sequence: TGTGCCAGCAGTTATCGGGGAATTAATCAGCCCCAGCATTTT.

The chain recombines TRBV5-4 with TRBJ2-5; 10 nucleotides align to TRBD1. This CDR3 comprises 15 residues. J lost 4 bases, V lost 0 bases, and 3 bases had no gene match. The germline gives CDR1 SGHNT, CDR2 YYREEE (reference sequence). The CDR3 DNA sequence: TGTGCCAGCAGCTTGGCGGGGACAGGGGTAGAGACCCAGTACTTC. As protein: CASSLAGTGVETQYF.

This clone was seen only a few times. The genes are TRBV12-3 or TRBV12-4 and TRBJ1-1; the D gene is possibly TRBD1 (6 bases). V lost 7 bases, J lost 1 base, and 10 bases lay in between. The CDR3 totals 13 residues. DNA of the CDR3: TGTGCCAGCACAATGACAGGGAACACTGAAGCTTTCTTT. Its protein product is CASTMTGNTEAFF.

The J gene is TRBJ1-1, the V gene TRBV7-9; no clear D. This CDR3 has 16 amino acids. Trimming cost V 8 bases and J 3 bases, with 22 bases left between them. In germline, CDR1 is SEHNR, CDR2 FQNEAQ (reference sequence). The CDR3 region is CASRTTRTLSDTEAFF. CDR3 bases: TGTGCCAGCCGAACGACACGGACTTTATCTGACACTGAAGCTTTCTTT.

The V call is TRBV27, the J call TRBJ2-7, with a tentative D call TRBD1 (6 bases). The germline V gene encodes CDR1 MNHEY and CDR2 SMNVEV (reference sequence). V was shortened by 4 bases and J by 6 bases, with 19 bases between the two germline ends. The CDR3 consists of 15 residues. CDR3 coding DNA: TGTGCCAGCAGTTACACACAGGGTTTGAATAGCGAGCAGTACTTC. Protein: CASSYTQGLNSEQYF.

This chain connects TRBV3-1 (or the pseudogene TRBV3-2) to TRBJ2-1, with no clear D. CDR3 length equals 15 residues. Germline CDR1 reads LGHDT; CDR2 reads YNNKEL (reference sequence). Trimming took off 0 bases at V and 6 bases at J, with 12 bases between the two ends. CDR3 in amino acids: CASSQERSPTNEQFF. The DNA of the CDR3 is TGTGCCAGCAGCCAAGAAAGGAGTCCGACCAATGAGCAGTTCTTC.

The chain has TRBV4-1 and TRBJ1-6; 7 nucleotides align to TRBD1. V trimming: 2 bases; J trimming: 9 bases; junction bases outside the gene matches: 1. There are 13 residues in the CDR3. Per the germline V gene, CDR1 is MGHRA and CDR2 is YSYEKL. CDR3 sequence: CASSQQGVSPLHF. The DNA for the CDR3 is TGCGCCAGCAGCCAACAGGGGGTTTCACCCCTCCACTTT.

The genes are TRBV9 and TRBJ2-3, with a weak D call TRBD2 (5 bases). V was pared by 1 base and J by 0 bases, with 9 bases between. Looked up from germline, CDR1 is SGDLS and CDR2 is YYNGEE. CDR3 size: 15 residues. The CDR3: CASSVYQRSTDTQYF. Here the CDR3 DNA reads TGTGCCAGCAGCGTATACCAGCGGAGCACAGATACGCAGTATTTT.

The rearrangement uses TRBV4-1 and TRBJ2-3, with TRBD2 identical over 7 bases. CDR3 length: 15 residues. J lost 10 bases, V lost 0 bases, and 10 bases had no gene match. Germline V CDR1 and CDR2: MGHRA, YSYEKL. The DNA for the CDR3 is TGCGCCAGCAGCCAAGAAGTGGCAGGACTAGTGGCGCAGTATTTT. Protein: CASSQEVAGLVAQYF.

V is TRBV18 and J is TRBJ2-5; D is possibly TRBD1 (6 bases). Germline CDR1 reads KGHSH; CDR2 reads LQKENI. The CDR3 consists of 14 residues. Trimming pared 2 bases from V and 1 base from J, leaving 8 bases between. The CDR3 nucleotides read TGTGCCAGCTCACCAGGACAGAGCCAAGAGACCCAGTACTTC. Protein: CASSPGQSQETQYF.

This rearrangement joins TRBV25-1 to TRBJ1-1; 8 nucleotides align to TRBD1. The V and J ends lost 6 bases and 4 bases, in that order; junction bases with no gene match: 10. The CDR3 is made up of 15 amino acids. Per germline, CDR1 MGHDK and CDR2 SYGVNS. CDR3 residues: CASRVLSTGGTEAFF. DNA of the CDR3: TGTGCCAGCAGGGTATTATCAACAGGGGGCACTGAAGCTTTCTTT.

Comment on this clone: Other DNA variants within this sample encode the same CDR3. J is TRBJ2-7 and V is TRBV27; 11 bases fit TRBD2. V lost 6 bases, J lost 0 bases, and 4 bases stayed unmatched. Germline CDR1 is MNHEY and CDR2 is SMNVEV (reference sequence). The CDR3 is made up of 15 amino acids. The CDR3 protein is CASRSTSGSSYEQYF. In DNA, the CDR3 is TGTGCCAGCAGATCCACTAGCGGGAGCTCCTACGAGCAGTACTTC.

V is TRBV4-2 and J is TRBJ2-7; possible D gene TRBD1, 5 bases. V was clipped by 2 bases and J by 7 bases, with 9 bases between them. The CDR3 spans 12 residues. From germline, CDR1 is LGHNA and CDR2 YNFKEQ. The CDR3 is CASSQFGQEQYF. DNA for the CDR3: TGTGCCAGCAGCCAATTTGGACAAGAGCAGTACTTC.

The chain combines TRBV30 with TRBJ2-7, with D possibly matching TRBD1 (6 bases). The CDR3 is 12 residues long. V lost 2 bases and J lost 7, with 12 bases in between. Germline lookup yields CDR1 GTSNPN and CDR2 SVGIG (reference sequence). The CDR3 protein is CAWSKQGVEQYF. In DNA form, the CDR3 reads TGTGCCTGGAGTAAACAGGGAGTTGAGCAGTACTTC. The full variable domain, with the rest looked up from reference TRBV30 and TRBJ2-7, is SQTIHQWPATLVQPVGSPLSLECTVEGTSNPNLYWYRQAAGRGLQLLFYSVGIGQISSEVPQNLSASRPQDRQFILSSKKLLLSDSGFYLCAWSKQGVEQYFGPGTRLTVT.

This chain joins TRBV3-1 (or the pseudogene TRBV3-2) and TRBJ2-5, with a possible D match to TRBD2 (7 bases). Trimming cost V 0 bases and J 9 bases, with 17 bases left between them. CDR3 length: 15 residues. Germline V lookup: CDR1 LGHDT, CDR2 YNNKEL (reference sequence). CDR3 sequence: CASSQDSGQGRAQYF. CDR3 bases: TGTGCCAGCAGCCAAGATAGTGGGCAGGGGAGGGCCCAGTACTTC.

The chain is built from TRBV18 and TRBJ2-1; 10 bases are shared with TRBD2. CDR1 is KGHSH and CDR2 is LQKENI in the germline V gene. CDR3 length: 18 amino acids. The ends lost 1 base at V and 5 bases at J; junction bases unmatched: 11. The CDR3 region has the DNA TGTGCCAGCTCACCACGGCCACCTAGCGGGAGTGGGGACAATGAGCAGTTCTTC. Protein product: CASSPRPPSGSGDNEQFF.